These 24 T cell receptor beta chains came from one sample sequenced in a study of shared clonotypes between healthy human individuals. Sequenced by immunoSEQ multiplex PCR; TCRdb stores in-frame clones only, minus some. The sample includes 2 million to 3 million clones, over 85% of them seen just once. What was sequenced was naive CD4+ T cells from PBMCs. Subset meaning: CD45RA+ positively selected. Every receptor here comes from a man younger than 30 in good health. Some clones in this sample may be carry-over from other donors' samples.

V gene TRBV2 combines with J gene TRBJ1-1; D may be TRBD1 (5 bases). The germline V gene encodes CDR1 SNHLY and CDR2 FYNNEI. Deletions cut 2 bases from V and 6 bases from J, with 10 bases between. CDR3 size: 13 residues. Here the CDR3 DNA reads TGTGCCAGCAGTGAACTGGGGGTAGCTGAAGCTTTCTTT. Translated, it gives CASSELGVAEAFF.

The rearrangement joins TRBV19 to TRBJ2-5; the D gene is possibly TRBD2 (5 bases). This CDR3 region has 13 residues. Trimming cost V 5 bases and J 4 bases, with 11 bases left between them. Germline CDR1 reads LNHDA; CDR2 reads SQIVND (reference sequence). The DNA for the CDR3 is TGTGCCAGTAGTGCCCCGGGGAGAGAGACCCAGTACTTC. Translation: CASSAPGRETQYF.

Turning to this clone: The same CDR3 also results from other DNA sequences found in this sample. The rearrangement joins TRBV27 to TRBJ1-2, with a tentative D call TRBD1 (5 bases). The CDR3 has 13 amino acids. V lost 6 bases and J 2 bases, leaving 10 bases between the germline ends. Germline lookup yields CDR1 MNHEY and CDR2 SMNVEV (reference sequence). In nucleotides, the CDR3 is TGTGCCAGCAGCTTCCGGGGGAACTATGGCTACACCTTC. Translating gives CASSFRGNYGYTF.

The chain links TRBV4-2 to TRBJ1-1; 7 nucleotides line up with TRBD1. The length of the CDR3 is 16 residues. The germline gives CDR1 LGHNA, CDR2 YNFKEQ. V trimming: 3 bases; J trimming: 1 base; junction bases outside the gene matches: 8. DNA for the CDR3: TGTGCCAGCAGCCACGATGGACAGGAGCCGAACACTGAAGCTTTCTTT. The encoded protein is CASSHDGQEPNTEAFF.

A single count supports this clone. Within the sample, other DNA sequences also encode this same CDR3. J is TRBJ2-3 and V is TRBV7-2; 13 nucleotides agree with TRBD2. Germline V gives CDR1 SGHTA, CDR2 FQGNSA. J was trimmed by 1 base and V by 2 bases; bases with no gene match: 3. The CDR3 is made up of 17 amino acids. The CDR3 reads CASSLLLAGGGTDTQYF. In DNA form, the CDR3 reads TGTGCCAGCAGCTTATTACTAGCGGGAGGGGGCACAGATACGCAGTATTTT.

The CDR3, as DNA: TGTGCCAGCAGCTTAGGACCTAGCGGGAGAGTCTACGAGCAGTACTTC. It is translated as CASSLGPSGRVYEQYF. This rearrangement joins TRBV7-2 to TRBJ2-7, with TRBD2 matching 10 bases. Unmatched junction bases numbered 6, after V lost 1 base and J lost 3 bases. CDR1 is SGHTA and CDR2 is FQGNSA in the germline V gene. This CDR3 has 16 amino acids.

The rearrangement joins TRBV7-8 to TRBJ1-5; D might be TRBD1 (6 bases). From germline, CDR1 is SGHVS and CDR2 FQNEAQ. Deletions cut 2 bases from V and 1 base from J, with 6 bases between. CDR3 length: 14 residues. CDR3 nucleotide sequence: TGTGCCAGCAGCTTAACAGGGAGCAATCAGCCCCAGCATTTT. It translates to CASSLTGSNQPQHF. The full variable domain, its missing parts supplied by reference TRBV7-8 and TRBJ1-5, is GAGVSQSPRYKVAKRGQDVALRCDPISGHVSLFWYQQALGQGPEFLTYFQNEAQLDKSGLPSDRFFAERPEGSVSTLKIQRTQQEDSAVYLCASSLTGSNQPQHFGDGTRLSIL.

The J gene is TRBJ2-2, the V gene TRBV10-1; 7 bases map to TRBD1. CDR1 is WNHNN, CDR2 SYGVQD, per germline (reference sequence). V shed 8 bases, J shed 4 bases, and the junction held 4 bases outside the gene matches. This CDR3 is 13 amino acids long. The CDR3 nucleotides read TGCGCCAGCCAGGGACAGATCACCGGGGAGCTGTTTTTT. Its translation: CASQGQITGELFF.

About this clone itself: This same CDR3 is encoded by further DNA sequences in the sample. V gene TRBV5-1 combines with J gene TRBJ2-6; 7 nucleotides agree with TRBD1. CDR1 is SGHRS, CDR2 YFSETQ, per germline. The CDR3 totals 16 residues. Losses at the gene ends were 4 bases for V and 0 bases for J; bases not matched to a gene: 4. The CDR3: CASSLTGVSGANVLTF. Written as DNA, the CDR3 is TGCGCCAGCAGCCTAACAGGGGTCTCTGGGGCCAACGTCCTGACTTTC.

A word on this clone: Other DNA variants within this sample encode the same CDR3. The J gene is TRBJ1-5, the V gene TRBV18; no clear D gene. CDR3 size: 13 residues. CDR1 and CDR2 from the germline V gene are KGHSH and LQKENI. Trimming removed 2 bases at V and 4 bases at J, with 6 bases between. CDR3 amino acids: CASSPGGNQPQHF. The CDR3 DNA is TGTGCCAGCTCACCAGGCGGGAATCAGCCCCAGCATTTT. The complete variable domain, with remaining parts taken from reference TRBV18 and TRBJ1-5, reads NAGVMQNPRHLVRRRGQEARLRCSPMKGHSHVYWYRQLPEEGLKFMVYLQKENIIDESGMPKERFSAEFPKEGPSILRIQQVVRGDSAAYFCASSPGGNQPQHFGDGTRLSIL.

The chain recombines TRBV28 with TRBJ2-2; tentatively, D is TRBD1 (5 bases). Germline loops: CDR1 MDHEN, CDR2 SYDVKM. The CDR3 is 14 residues long. Trimming left V 3 bases short and J 4 bases short, with 9 bases between. The CDR3 reads CASSFAGLTGELFF. Written as DNA, the CDR3 is TGTGCCAGCAGTTTCGCAGGGCTCACCGGGGAGCTGTTTTTT.

J is TRBJ2-2 and V is TRBV7-2, with 9 bases identical to TRBD2. This CDR3 contains 16 residues. The V segment lost 2 bases and the J segment 3 bases; nucleotides outside the gene matches: 4. The germline gives CDR1 SGHTA, CDR2 FQGNSA. CDR3 sequence (DNA): TGTGCCAGCAGCTTACTAGCGGGAACCCACACCGGGGAGCTGTTTTTT. This translates into CASSLLAGTHTGELFF. The full variable domain, rest sourced from reference TRBV7-2 and TRBJ2-2, is GAGVSQSPSNKVTEKGKDVELRCDPISGHTALYWYRQSLGQGLEFLIYFQGNSAPDKSGLPSDRFSAERTGGSVSTLTIQRTQQEDSAVYLCASSLLAGTHTGELFFGEGSRLTVL.

This clone is a singleton in its sample. The chain joins TRBV6-6 to TRBJ1-2, with D hard to call. Deletions cut 5 bases from V and 4 bases from J, with 8 bases between. The CDR3 is 12 amino acids. The germline V gene encodes CDR1 MNHNY and CDR2 SVGAGI (reference sequence). The CDR3: CASSDGVYGYTF. Here the CDR3 DNA reads TGTGCCAGCAGTGACGGGGTCTATGGCTACACCTTC.

The chain combines TRBV9 with TRBJ1-2; D is perhaps TRBD1 (6 bases). V was cut by 6 bases and J by 2 bases, with 14 bases left in between. The CDR3 has 14 amino acids. CDR1 and CDR2 (germline): SGDLS, YYNGEE. CDR3 in amino acids: CASIKGQGNYGYTF. DNA for the CDR3: TGTGCCAGCATTAAAGGCCAGGGGAACTATGGCTACACCTTC.

Comment on this clone: This CDR3 is also generated by other DNA sequences in the sample. The V gene is TRBV5-6, the J gene TRBJ2-1; D is possibly TRBD2 (6 bases). CDR1 and CDR2 from the germline V gene are SGHDT and YYEEEE. The V end lost 0 bases, the J end lost 7 bases, and 8 bases lay between the germline ends. The CDR3 totals 13 residues. For the CDR3, the DNA is TGTGCCAGCAGCTTGGTAAGCGGGAATGAGCAGTTCTTC. This translates into CASSLVSGNEQFF. The complete variable domain, with remaining parts taken from reference TRBV5-6 and TRBJ2-1, reads DAGVTQSPTHLIKTRGQQVTLRCSPKSGHDTVSWYQQALGQGPQFIFQYYEEEERQRGNFPDRFSGHQFPNYSSELNVNALLLGDSALYLCASSLVSGNEQFFGPGTRLTVL.

This clone was recorded once. The chain links TRBV6-5 to TRBJ1-1; D perhaps matches TRBD1 (6 bases). Germline CDR1 reads MNHEY; CDR2 reads SVGAGI. The ends were cut back, 7 bases at V and 1 base at J, with 13 bases in the middle. This CDR3 contains 14 residues. The DNA for the CDR3 is TGTGCCAGCACCAAAGAAGGGGGGAACACTGAAGCTTTCTTT. Amino acids: CASTKEGGNTEAFF.

The chain employs TRBV27 and TRBJ2-6, with unresolved D. The V gene's germline CDR1 is MNHEY and CDR2 SMNVEV (reference sequence). V lost 6 bases to trimming and J lost 0 bases, with 9 bases between them. The CDR3 loop spans 15 amino acids. This CDR3 reads CASSWVNSGANVLTF. Here the CDR3 DNA reads TGTGCCAGCAGCTGGGTCAACTCTGGGGCCAACGTCCTGACTTTC.

The chain employs TRBV6-1 and TRBJ1-6; unclear D gene. Germline V gene lookup returns CDR1 MNHNS and CDR2 SASEGT. The CDR3 covers 11 residues. Trimming cost V 4 bases and J 10 bases, with 5 bases left between them. The CDR3 coding sequence is TGTGCCAGCAGTGGGCCCTCACCCCTCCACTTT. Protein sequence: CASSGPSPLHF.

This rearrangement joins TRBV5-5 to TRBJ2-1; TRBD2 agrees at 8 bases. Germline V gene data show CDR1 as SGHKS and CDR2 as YYEKEE (reference sequence). V shed 1 base and J 0 bases; nucleotides not matched to a gene: 9. This CDR3 spans 18 amino acids. CDR3 in DNA: TGTGCCAGCAGCTTGTTACTAGCGGAGACGAGCTCCTACAATGAGCAGTTCTTC. This sequence encodes CASSLLLAETSSYNEQFF.

This clone was found once. The V and J genes are TRBV6-1 and TRBJ1-4; no clear D. CDR1 MNHNS and CDR2 SASEGT come from the germline V gene. Trimming cost V 2 bases and J 3 bases, with 7 bases left between them. This CDR3 comprises 14 residues. The DNA for the CDR3 is TGTGCCAGCAGTGAAATTTGGGCTAATGAAAAACTGTTTTTT. Protein: CASSEIWANEKLFF.

As DNA, the CDR3 is TGTGCCAGCAAGGGCGGGAGGCTAGAGACCCAGTACTTC. Protein: CASKGGRLETQYF. The chain couples TRBV2 to TRBJ2-5; 8 positions match TRBD2. Losses at the gene ends were 7 bases for V and 4 bases for J; bases not matched to a gene: 5. This CDR3 region has 13 residues. Germline CDR1 and CDR2: SNHLY and FYNNEI.

This clone was counted once. This chain connects TRBV28 to TRBJ1-2; 8 bases agree with TRBD1. This CDR3 comprises 15 residues. Looked up from germline, CDR1 is MDHEN and CDR2 is SYDVKM. V was pared by 8 bases and J by 7 bases, with 15 bases of the junction left unmatched. In nucleotides, the CDR3 is TGTGCCAGCCACTTCTCCGACAGGGGCTTCCGTGGCTACACCTTC. Its translation: CASHFSDRGFRGYTF.

J is TRBJ2-2 and V is TRBV11-1; 7 bases are shared with TRBD1. The junction had 10 bases not matched to a gene; V was cut back by 5 bases and J by 4 bases. Germline lookup yields CDR1 SGHAT and CDR2 FQDESV (reference sequence). There are 16 residues in the CDR3. DNA for the CDR3: TGTGCCAGCAGCGGATCGAAGGGGGCGGCCACCGGGGAGCTGTTTTTT. It encodes CASSGSKGAATGELFF.

The chain couples TRBV25-1 to TRBJ1-1; a possible D gene is TRBD1 (6 bases). This CDR3 spans 16 amino acids. Deletions cut 7 bases from V and 5 bases from J, with 23 bases between. Per germline, CDR1 MGHDK and CDR2 SYGVNS. The DNA for the CDR3 is TGTGCCAGCAAGGGGGGAGGGGCAGGGATAAGAACTGAAGCTTTCTTT. It codes for CASKGGGAGIRTEAFF.